These T cell receptor beta chains were read from a single sample in a study of T cell changes during pregnancy in multiple sclerosis. Profiled with immunoSEQ multiplex PCR; TCRdb holds only in-frame clones, not every one. The sample consists of just under 95,000 clones, 85% to 95% of them appearing once. The sequencing used peripheral blood, collected in the first trimester of pregnancy. Receptor source: a female donor with multiple sclerosis, enrolled in a pregnancy study. CDR3s include the opening cysteine and the closing phenylalanine or tryptophan. Each record gives: clone size, V gene, D gene, J gene, CDR3 DNA, CDR3 protein. A D gene is named only where the DNA matches it firmly. Only some rows state a clone size, as once, few, many or a class for expanded clones.

>.|TRBV28|.|TRBJ2-7
TGTGCCAGCAGTTTTGAGCGCAGGGGGGAAACTATCTCCTACGAGCAGTACTTC
CASSFERRGETISYEQYF
>.|TRBV28|.|TRBJ1-5
TGTGCCAGCAGTTTTTTGGACTCAATGGGTGGCAATCAGCCCCAGCATTTT
CASSFLDSMGGNQPQHF
>once|TRBV28|TRBD2|TRBJ2-3
TGTGCCAGCAGCCTTCGACTAGCGCAGAGCACAGATACGCAGTATTTT
CASSLRLAQSTDTQYF
>.|TRBV9|.|TRBJ2-3
TGTGCCAGCAACCTCCATGGGGCAGCAGATACGCAGTATTTT
CASNLHGAADTQYF
>.|TRBV5-1|TRBD1|TRBJ1-2
TGCGCCAGCAGCTTGGCCGGGACAGGGGGGATCTATGGCTACACCTTC
CASSLAGTGGIYGYTF
>.|TRBV28|.|TRBJ2-7
TGTGCCAGCAGACAGGGTAGCTACGAGCAGTACTTC
CASRQGSYEQYF
>.|TRBV5-4|.|TRBJ2-5
TGTGCCAGCAGCTTGGGTGAGCTGTCCCAAGAGACCCAGTACTTC
CASSLGELSQETQYF
>.|TRBV19|TRBD1|TRBJ2-2
TGTGCCAGTACCCATGGGGACAGGGGGTACGGGGAGCTGTTTTTT
CASTHGDRGYGELFF
>.|TRBV27|.|TRBJ1-1
TGTGCCAGCAGTTCCTCAATCGGCACTGAAGCTTTCTTT
CASSSSIGTEAFF
>.|TRBV27|TRBD1|TRBJ2-3
TGTGCCAGCAGTCCCGGGACAGGGGGCTTTGATACGCAGTATTTT
CASSPGTGGFDTQYF
>.|TRBV2|.|TRBJ2-5
TGTGCCAGAGGAGGACAGCGAAGCTTGGAGACCCAGTACTTC
CARGGQRSLETQYF
>.|TRBV10-3|.|TRBJ1-3
TGTGCCACCCTAGGACAATTGGGCTACACCATATATTTT
CATLGQLGYTIYF
>.|TRBV28|.|TRBJ2-2
TGTGCCAGCAGTCTCCCCCTTTTCGGACTGAACACCGGGGAGCTGTTTTTT
CASSLPLFGLNTGELFF
>once|TRBV28|TRBD1|TRBJ1-5
TGTGCCAGCGACCCAAACGGGACAGGGGGCTTAAGGCAGCCCCAGCATTTT
CASDPNGTGGLRQPQHF
>once|TRBV27|TRBD1|TRBJ2-7
TGTGCCAGCAGTTTATTTCAGGGGGCATCCTACGAGCAGTACTTC
CASSLFQGASYEQYF
>.|TRBV7-9|.|TRBJ2-7
TGTGCCAGCACCGACACTTACGAGCAGTACTTC
CASTDTYEQYF
>.|TRBV27|.|TRBJ2-4
TGTGCCAGCAGTTCTATGGTGGAGGGTAACATTCAGTACTTC
CASSSMVEGNIQYF
>.|TRBV6-1|TRBD1|TRBJ2-7
TGTGCCAGCAGTGAATGGCAGGGGGACTACGAGCAGTACTTC
CASSEWQGDYEQYF
>once|TRBV5-1|TRBD2|TRBJ2-5
TGCGCCAGCAGCTTGAGCGGGGAAGAGACCCAGTACTTC
CASSLSGEETQYF
>.|TRBV4-1|TRBD1|TRBJ1-1
TGCGCCAGCAGCCAACACCGGGACAGGGGGCGAGCTTTCTTT
CASSQHRDRGRAFF
>.|TRBV13|.|TRBJ2-6
TGTGCCAGCAGCCCGACCCGGGACAACCCCTCTGGGGCCAACGTCCTGACTTTC
CASSPTRDNPSGANVLTF
>.|TRBV5-1|.|TRBJ1-3
TGCGCCAGCAGCTTGGGTTCAGGGTTTGGAAACACCATATATTTT
CASSLGSGFGNTIYF
>.|TRBV4-3|.|TRBJ2-1
TGCGCCAGCAGCCAAGAGGGCAGGGTAACCTACAATGAGCAGTTCTTC
CASSQEGRVTYNEQFF
>.|TRBV7-8|TRBD1|TRBJ2-2
TGTGCCAGCAGCTTAGTAACAGGGGGCACCGGGGAGCTGTTTTTT
CASSLVTGGTGELFF
>.|TRBV30|.|TRBJ2-1
TGTGCCTGGGAACCAGGGTGGAATGAGCAGTTCTTC
CAWEPGWNEQFF
>.|TRBV28|.|TRBJ1-2
TGTGCCAGCAGGCCACAGGGAACTGAAGGGGGCTATGGCTACACCTTC
CASRPQGTEGGYGYTF
>.|TRBV5-1|TRBD2|TRBJ2-7
TGCGCCAGCAGGCCTGAGACTAGCGGGAGAATCTACGAGCAGTACTTC
CASRPETSGRIYEQYF
>.|TRBV12-5|TRBD1|TRBJ2-7
TGTGCTAGTGGTTTGGGAATCGGGACAGGGCCCCCTACGACGCAGTACTTC
CASGLGIGTGPPTTQYF
>.|TRBV28|TRBD1|TRBJ1-2
TGTGCCAGCAGTTTGGCAGGGGGCGGGGTGTGGGGCTACACCTTC
CASSLAGGGVWGYTF
>.|TRBV28|.|TRBJ2-6
TGTGCCAGCAGTTGGCCGGGACAAGGATACTCTGGGGCCAACGTCCTGACTTTC
CASSWPGQGYSGANVLTF
>once|TRBV28|TRBD1|TRBJ2-7
TGTGCCAGCAGTCTGGCAGGGGGCCATTACGAGCAGTACTTC
CASSLAGGHYEQYF
>.|TRBV28|TRBD2|TRBJ2-1
TGTGCCAGCAGTTTACTAGCGGATGAGCAGTTCTTC
CASSLLADEQFF
>.|TRBV19|TRBD1|TRBJ2-7
TGTGCCAGTAGTGTCTCAGGGGGTAGAACCTACGAGCAGTACTTC
CASSVSGGRTYEQYF
>.|TRBV5-1|TRBD1|TRBJ2-7
TGCGCCAGCAGCAAAGAAGGACAGGACCACGAGCAGTACTTC
CASSKEGQDHEQYF
>.|TRBV11-2|.|TRBJ2-7
TGTGCCAGCAGTTTCATAGCGGAAAGCTCCTACGAGCAGTACTTC
CASSFIAESSYEQYF
>.|TRBV7-2|TRBD2|TRBJ2-7
TGTGCCAGCAGCTTATGGCTAGCGGGGACCTACGAGCAGTACTTC
CASSLWLAGTYEQYF